This TCR beta chain was recovered during a study of blood T cells in healthy people across ages. Study results and limitations: TCR beta diversity was tightly associated with the proportion of naive T cells.

Germline CDR1 and CDR2: SGHRS and YFSETQ. CDR3 size: 15 residues. The sample holds a few counts of this clonotype. Antigen specificity is unknown. Alongside a J-beta primer mix, a sample-barcoded 5' primer served in a second PCR lasting about 6 to 12 cycles. No fewer than 3 million CDR3-containing paired-end reads came from each sample. In TCRdb, the 5' RACE reads were re-called with MiXCR into one record per CDR3 protein. This table holds about 400,000 distinct CDR3 sequences, roughly half found once. About 10 milliliters was the volume of peripheral blood drawn from each donor. Each sample yielded at least 5 micrograms of PBMC total RNA.

The sequence came from a man aged 60 to 75 in good health. Material: blood. V usage is TRBV5-1 and J usage is TRBJ2-4, with D hard to call. The DNA end is a closer match to TRBJ2-7, so the J assignment may be wrong. This CDR3 reads CASSLDGQDPYEQYF. For the CDR3, the DNA is TGCGCCAGCAGCTTGGACGGGCAGGACCCCTACGAGCAGTACTTC.